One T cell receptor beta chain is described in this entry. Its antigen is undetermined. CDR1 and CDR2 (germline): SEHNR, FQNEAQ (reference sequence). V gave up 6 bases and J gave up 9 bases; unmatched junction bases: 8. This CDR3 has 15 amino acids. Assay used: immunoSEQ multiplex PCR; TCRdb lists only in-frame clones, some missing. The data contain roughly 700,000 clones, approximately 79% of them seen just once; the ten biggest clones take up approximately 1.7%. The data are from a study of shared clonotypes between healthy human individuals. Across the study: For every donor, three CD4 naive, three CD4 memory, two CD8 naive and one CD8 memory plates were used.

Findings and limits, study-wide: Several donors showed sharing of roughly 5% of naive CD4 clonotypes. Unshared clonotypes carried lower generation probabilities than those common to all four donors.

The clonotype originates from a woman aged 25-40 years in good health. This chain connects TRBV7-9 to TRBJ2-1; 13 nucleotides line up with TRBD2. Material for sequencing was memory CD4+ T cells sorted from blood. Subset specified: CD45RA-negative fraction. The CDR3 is CASRHWTSGSPEQFF. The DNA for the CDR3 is TGTGCCAGCAGACATTGGACTAGCGGGAGCCCTGAGCAGTTCTTC.